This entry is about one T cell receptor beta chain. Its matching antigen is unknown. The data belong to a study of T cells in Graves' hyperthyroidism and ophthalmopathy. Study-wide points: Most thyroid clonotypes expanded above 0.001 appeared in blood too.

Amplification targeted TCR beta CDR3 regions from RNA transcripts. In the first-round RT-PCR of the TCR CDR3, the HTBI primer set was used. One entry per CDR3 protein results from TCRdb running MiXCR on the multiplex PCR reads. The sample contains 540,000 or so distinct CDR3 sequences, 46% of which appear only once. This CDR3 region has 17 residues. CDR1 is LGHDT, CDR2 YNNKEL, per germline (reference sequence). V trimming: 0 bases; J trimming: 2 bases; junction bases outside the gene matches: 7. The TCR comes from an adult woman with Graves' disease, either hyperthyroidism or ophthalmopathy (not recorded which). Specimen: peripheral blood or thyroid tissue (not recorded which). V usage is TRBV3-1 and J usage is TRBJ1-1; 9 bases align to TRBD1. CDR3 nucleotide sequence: TGTGCCAGCAGCCAAGATCGTGGGGGACAGGGAAACACTGAAGCTTTCTTT. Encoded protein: CASSQDRGGQGNTEAFF.